This is a list of T cell receptor beta chains from one sample in a study of Graves' ophthalmopathy and Graves' hyperthyroidism. TCRdb used MiXCR to reprocess the multiplex PCR reads, holding one entry per CDR3 protein. The table has roughly 600,000 distinct CDR3 sequences, 39% seen once. The sequencing sample was made of peripheral blood or thyroid tissue (not recorded which). Receptors were obtained from an adult man with Graves' hyperthyroidism. Each CDR3 is given without its conserved first and last residue. The order of the fields is J gene, V gene, CDR3 protein.

TRBJ2-2 TRBV6-5 ASSYSRDTGELF
- TRBV7-9 ASSLGLAGEGEQF
TRBJ1-1 TRBV30 AWRQDYTEAF
TRBJ2-7 TRBV4-2 ASSQGSGGLSSYEQY
TRBJ1-1 TRBV25-1 ASSASPPGRLGTEAF
TRBJ2-3 TRBV7-3 ASSLHARGIGVDTQY
TRBJ1-1 TRBV20-1 SARGGDTEAF
TRBJ2-6 TRBV10-3 ASSSRLGGANVLT
TRBJ2-7 TRBV29-1 SVEGGGGRVEQY
TRBJ1-3 TRBV7-8 ASSTTGGPGNTIY
TRBJ2-2 TRBV7-9 ASSLPWGGELF
TRBJ1-3 TRBV10-1 ASSVEPRSSGNTIY
TRBJ2-3 TRBV25-1 ASIGGAADTQY
TRBJ1-1 TRBV2 ASILPQRVNTEAF